This TCR beta chain was observed in a study of cytomegalovirus exposure and HLA in healthy donors. Study conclusions and caveats: The number of N-insertions in an Asian-associated ancestry cluster was reportedly below the 666-donor mean in a later analysis. CMV serostatus was the sole immune exposure information available.

Vbeta (60) and Jbeta (13) primers were used in the PCR. Here immunoSEQ multiplex PCR was the method, and the copy in TCRdb shows in-frame clones only, minus some. Among 200,000 to 250,000 clones listed, approximately 82% were seen once. Note on this clone: Its specificity is not known.

Germline CDR1 and CDR2: SGHTA and FQGTGA. Trimming removed 4 bases at V and 3 bases at J, with 19 bases between. This CDR3 is built from 16 residues. The TCR was taken from a male donor in good health and CMV-seronegative. The specimen sequenced was PBMCs. This chain joins TRBV7-3 and TRBJ2-7; D might be TRBD1 (5 bases). CDR3 loop: CASSYLQDPDIYEQYF. CDR3 nucleotides: TGTGCCAGCAGCTATTTACAGGACCCCGATATCTACGAGCAGTACTTC.